This TCR beta chain was obtained from a study of blood T cell repertoires in COVID-19. Study context: Acute and convalescent COVID-19 samples came from the United States, Italy and Spain. PBMCs, B-cell-depleted T cells, or T cells provided the cDNA or gDNA that made up the material.

V gave up 3 bases and J gave up 5 bases, with 7 bases separating them. This CDR3 region has 12 residues. Original data processing: From reference gene primer amplification, estimates of nucleated cell counts were derived. TCRdb keeps only in-frame clones here, not all; method: immunoSEQ multiplex PCR. V, J and clone size are taken as reported in that table, and D and trimming were inferred from the DNA itself. The table records 150,000 or so clones, about 85% of them present only once. This receptor was identified in a human donor in a cohort sampled during active COVID-19. The rearrangement uses TRBV12-3 or TRBV12-4 and TRBJ1-2; D is unclear. Input material: peripheral blood. CDR3 nucleotide sequence: TGTGCCAGCAGTTTTCTGAGGTATGGCTACACCTTC. It specifies CASSFLRYGYTF.